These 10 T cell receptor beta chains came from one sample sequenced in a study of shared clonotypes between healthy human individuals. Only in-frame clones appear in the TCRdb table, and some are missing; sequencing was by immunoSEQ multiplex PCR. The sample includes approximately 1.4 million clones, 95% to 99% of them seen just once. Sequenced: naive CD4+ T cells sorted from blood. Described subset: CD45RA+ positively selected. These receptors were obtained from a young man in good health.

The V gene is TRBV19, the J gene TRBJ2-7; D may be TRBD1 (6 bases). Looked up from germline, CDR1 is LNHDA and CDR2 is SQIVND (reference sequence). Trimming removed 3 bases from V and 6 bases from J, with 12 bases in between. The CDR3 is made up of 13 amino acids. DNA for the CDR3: TGTGCCAGTAGTATCCAGGGGAACCGCGAGCAGTACTTC. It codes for CASSIQGNREQYF.

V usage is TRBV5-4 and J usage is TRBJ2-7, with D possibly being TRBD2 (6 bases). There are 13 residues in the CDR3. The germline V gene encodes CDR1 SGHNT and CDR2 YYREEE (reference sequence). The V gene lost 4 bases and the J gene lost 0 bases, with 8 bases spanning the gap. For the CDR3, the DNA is TGTGCCAGCAGCATGGACTACTCCTACGAGCAGTACTTC. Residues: CASSMDYSYEQYF. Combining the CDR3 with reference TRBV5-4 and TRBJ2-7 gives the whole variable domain ETGVTQSPTHLIKTRGQQVTLRCSSQSGHNTVSWYQQALGQGPQFIFQYYREEENGRGNFPPRFSGLQFPNYSSELNVNALELDDSALYLCASSMDYSYEQYFGPGTRLTVT.

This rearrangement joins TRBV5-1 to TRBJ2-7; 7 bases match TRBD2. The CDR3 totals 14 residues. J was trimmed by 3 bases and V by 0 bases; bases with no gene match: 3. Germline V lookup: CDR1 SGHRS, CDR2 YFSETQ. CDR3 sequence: CASSLASGLYEQYF. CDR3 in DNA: TGCGCCAGCAGCTTGGCTAGCGGCCTCTACGAGCAGTACTTC.

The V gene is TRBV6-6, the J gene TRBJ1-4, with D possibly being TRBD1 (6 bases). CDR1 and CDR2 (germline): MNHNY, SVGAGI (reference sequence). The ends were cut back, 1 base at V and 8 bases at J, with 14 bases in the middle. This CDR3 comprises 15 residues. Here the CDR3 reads CASSYWGKDSEKLFF. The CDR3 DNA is TGTGCCAGCAGTTACTGGGGGAAGGACAGCGAAAAACTGTTTTTT.

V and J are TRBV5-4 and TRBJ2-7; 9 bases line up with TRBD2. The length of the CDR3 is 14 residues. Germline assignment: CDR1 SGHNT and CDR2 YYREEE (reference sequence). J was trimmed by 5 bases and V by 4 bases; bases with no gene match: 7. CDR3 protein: CASSPGTSRDEQYF. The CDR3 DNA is TGTGCCAGCAGCCCCGGGACTAGCAGGGACGAGCAGTACTTC.

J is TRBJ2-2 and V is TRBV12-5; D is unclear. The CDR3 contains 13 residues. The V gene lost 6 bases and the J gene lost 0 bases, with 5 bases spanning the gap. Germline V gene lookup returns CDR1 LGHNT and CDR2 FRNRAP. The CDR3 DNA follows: TGTGCTAGTGGAAGACCGAACACCGGGGAGCTGTTTTTT. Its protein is CASGRPNTGELFF.

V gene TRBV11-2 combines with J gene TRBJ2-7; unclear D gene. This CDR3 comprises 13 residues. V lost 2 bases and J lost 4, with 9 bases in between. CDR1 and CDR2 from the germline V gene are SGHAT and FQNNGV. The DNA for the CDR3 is TGTGCCAGCAGCTTACAGGCCAGATACGAGCAGTACTTC. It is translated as CASSLQARYEQYF.

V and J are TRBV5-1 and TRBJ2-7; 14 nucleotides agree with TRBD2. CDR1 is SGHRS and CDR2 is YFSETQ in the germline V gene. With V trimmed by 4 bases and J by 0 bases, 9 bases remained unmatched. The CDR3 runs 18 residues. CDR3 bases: TGCGCCAGCAGCGCAGGACTAGCGGGGGGCACTAGCTCCTACGAGCAGTACTTC. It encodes CASSAGLAGGTSSYEQYF.

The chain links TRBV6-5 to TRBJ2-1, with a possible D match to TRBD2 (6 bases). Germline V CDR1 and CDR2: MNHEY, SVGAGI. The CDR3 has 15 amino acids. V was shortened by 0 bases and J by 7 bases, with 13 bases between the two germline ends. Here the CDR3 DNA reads TGTGCCAGCAGTTACTCGTTCGGGACTTCTAATGAGCAGTTCTTC. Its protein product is CASSYSFGTSNEQFF.

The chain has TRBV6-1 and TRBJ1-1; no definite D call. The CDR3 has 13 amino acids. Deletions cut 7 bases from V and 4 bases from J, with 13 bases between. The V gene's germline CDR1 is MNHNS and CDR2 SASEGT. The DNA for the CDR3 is TGTGCCAGCAAGTCTACTCTGGCCACTGAAGCTTTCTTT. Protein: CASKSTLATEAFF.